The 8 T cell receptor beta chains given below trace back to one sample, sequenced in a study of T-cell reconstitution after alpha-beta-depleted transplantation in children. Unique molecular identifiers were used in preparing the TCRbeta library. TCRdb called the PCR reads again in MiXCR, with one record for every CDR3 protein. In the table there are 250,000 to 400,000 distinct CDR3 sequences, around 20% of which are singletons. Source: PBMCs, mostly from graft donor cells, taken 180 days after TCRalphabeta/CD19-depleted stem cell transplant. These receptors originate from a male patient under 18 who had a stem cell transplant for acute lymphoblastic leukemia, so the T cells may come from the graft donor.

This clonotype has more than one count but fewer than ten. The chain combines TRBV5-1 with TRBJ1-2, with 7 bases aligning to TRBD1. This CDR3 region has 17 residues. Germline loops: CDR1 SGHRS, CDR2 YFSETQ. Trimming took 7 bases from V and 3 from J; bases not matched to a gene: 18. The CDR3 sequence is CASADRPDQKTDYGYTF. CDR3 coding DNA: TGCGCCAGCGCGGACAGGCCTGACCAGAAGACAGACTATGGCTACACCTTC.

The rearrangement uses TRBV5-1 and TRBJ2-7; tentative D call: TRBD2 (5 bases). The CDR3 length is 16 residues. Trimming removed 0 bases at V and 1 base at J, with 14 bases between. CDR1 SGHRS and CDR2 YFSETQ come from the germline V gene. The CDR3 DNA reads TGCGCCAGCAGCTTGGGCGGGCATCGCCTTTCCTACGAGCAGTACTTC. This codes for CASSLGGHRLSYEQYF.

This clonotype was observed a handful of times. The chain is built from TRBV6-1 and TRBJ2-3; D is uncertain. The V end lost 3 bases, the J end lost 7 bases, and 8 bases lay between the germline ends. The CDR3 has 12 amino acids. Germline V gene data show CDR1 as MNHNS and CDR2 as SASEGT. The DNA of the CDR3 is TGTGCCAGCAGTGAGCAGGATAATACGCAGTATTTT. Translated: CASSEQDNTQYF.

This clonotype came up a few times. This chain connects TRBV5-4 to TRBJ1-1; TRBD1 matches 8 bases. Germline V gene lookup returns CDR1 SGHNT and CDR2 YYREEE (reference sequence). Trimming removed 4 bases from V and 0 bases from J; junction bases left unmatched: 11. This CDR3 is built from 17 residues. The CDR3 reads CASSTYDRGLMNTEAFF. DNA of the CDR3: TGTGCCAGCAGCACATATGACAGGGGCCTCATGAACACTGAAGCTTTCTTT.

The chain recombines TRBV7-3 with TRBJ2-1, with 9 positions matching TRBD2. The V gene's germline CDR1 is SGHTA and CDR2 FQGTGA. CDR3 size: 16 residues. V lost 5 bases, J lost 4 bases, and 9 bases stayed unmatched. The CDR3 here is CASSPIPGLAYNEQFF. The CDR3 DNA is TGTGCCAGCAGCCCCATACCGGGACTAGCTTACAATGAGCAGTTCTTC.

This clonotype has a count of ten or more. J is TRBJ2-5 and V is TRBV4-2; possibly TRBD2 for D (5 bases). The germline gives CDR1 LGHNA, CDR2 YNFKEQ. The CDR3 has 15 residues. Between the trimmed V and J ends, which lost 3 bases and 1 base, there was a span of 12 bases. The CDR3 DNA follows: TGTGCCAGCAGCCAGGGCGTTGGAGGCCAAGAGACCCAGTACTTC. Its translation: CASSQGVGGQETQYF.

There are a few counts of this clonotype. This chain joins TRBV12-3 or TRBV12-4 and TRBJ2-5, with 11 bases identical to TRBD2. V lost 5 bases to trimming and J lost 4 bases; unmatched junction nucleotides: 9. The CDR3 length is 16 residues. The CDR3 loop reads CASSPMTSGTVETQYF. The DNA of the CDR3 is TGTGCCAGCAGTCCGATGACTAGCGGGACAGTAGAGACCCAGTACTTC.

V is TRBV5-6 and J is TRBJ2-7; 8 nucleotides agree with TRBD1. V shed 1 base, J shed 2 bases, and the junction held 8 bases outside the gene matches. The germline gives CDR1 SGHDT, CDR2 YYEEEE. The CDR3 runs to 16 residues. The chain's CDR3 is CASSLTRTGMTYEQYF. In nucleotides, the CDR3 is TGTGCCAGCAGCTTGACGCGGACAGGGATGACCTACGAGCAGTACTTC.